Shown below are 11 T cell receptor beta chains from a single sample sequenced in a study of OX40 agonist ivuxolimab in advanced cancers. Sequenced by immunoSEQ multiplex PCR; TCRdb stores in-frame clones only, minus some. Among under 100,000 clones listed, nearly 90% were seen once. This specimen consisted of CD4+ or CD8+ T cells sorted from blood, obtained in a trial of the OX40 agonist ivuxolimab. All receptors derive from an adult with an advanced solid tumor such as melanoma, head and neck, liver or kidney cancer.

This chain uses TRBV27 with TRBJ1-1; D is perhaps TRBD1 (6 bases). The germline CDR1 and CDR2 sequences are MNHEY and SMNVEV (reference sequence). This CDR3 contains 16 residues. V was shortened by 3 bases and J by 1 base, with 15 bases between the two germline ends. In nucleotides, the CDR3 is TGTGCCAGCAGTTTTAGAAGGGGGGTGGGGAACACTGAAGCTTTCTTT. Protein sequence: CASSFRRGVGNTEAFF.

The V gene is TRBV14, the J gene TRBJ2-1; D perhaps matches TRBD1 (6 bases). V was cut by 5 bases and J by 2 bases, with 13 bases left in between. Germline-derived CDR1 and CDR2 are SGHDN and FVKESK. There are 15 residues in the CDR3. The CDR3 sequence is CASSKPGQTYNEQFF. CDR3 sequence (DNA): TGTGCCAGCAGCAAACCGGGACAAACCTACAATGAGCAGTTCTTC.

The chain employs TRBV2 and TRBJ2-5; D might be TRBD1 or TRBD2, each matching 6 bases. V was clipped by 6 bases and J by 1 base, with 15 bases between them. The length of the CDR3 is 15 residues. From germline, CDR1 is SNHLY and CDR2 FYNNEI. The CDR3 sequence is CASRGGGDFQETQYF. Here the CDR3 DNA reads TGTGCCAGCAGGGGGGGCGGGGACTTCCAAGAGACCCAGTACTTC.

This sequence joins TRBV19 and TRBJ2-2; perhaps D is TRBD1 or TRBD2 (5 bases each). Germline V lookup: CDR1 LNHDA, CDR2 SQIVND (reference sequence). The CDR3 length is 18 residues. V lost 9 bases and J 1 base, leaving 24 bases between the germline ends. The CDR3 DNA is TGTGCCAGCCGTGCTCGACGGGGCCCACTTGGGAACACCGGGGAGCTGTTTTTT. Its translation: CASRARRGPLGNTGELFF.

Points on this clone: At the DNA level, this CDR3 is encoded by other sequences in the same sample as well. The genes are TRBV18 and TRBJ2-3; D uncertain. With 0 bases removed from V and 0 bases from J, the gap between germline ends came to 1 base. Germline V gene data show CDR1 as KGHSH and CDR2 as LQKENI. This CDR3 is built from 13 residues. This CDR3 reads CASSPPSTDTQYF. CDR3 sequence (DNA): TGTGCCAGCTCACCACCGAGCACAGATACGCAGTATTTT.

The chain carries TRBV27 and TRBJ1-5, with 7 bases lining up with TRBD1. The CDR3 totals 14 residues. With 5 bases clipped from V and 5 bases from J, the junction kept 6 bases outside the gene matches. Germline V gene data show CDR1 as MNHEY and CDR2 as SMNVEV (reference sequence). The CDR3 bases are TGTGCCAGCAGTGGAGGGGGCGGATATCAGCCCCAGCATTTT. Protein: CASSGGGGYQPQHF.

The J gene is TRBJ2-7, the V gene TRBV11-2; TRBD2 agrees at 7 bases. Germline-derived CDR1 and CDR2 are SGHAT and FQNNGV. The V gene end was trimmed by 3 bases and the J gene end by 3 bases; junction bases not matched to a gene: 14. The CDR3 totals 17 residues. As DNA, the CDR3 is TGTGCCAGCAGCTTCGGGGGGACCTCAGCGGGCGTCTACGAGCAGTACTTC. This translates into CASSFGGTSAGVYEQYF.

J is TRBJ2-7 and V is TRBV27; 9 positions agree with TRBD2. With V trimmed by 5 bases and J by 5 bases, 10 bases remained unmatched. Germline V CDR1 and CDR2: MNHEY, SMNVEV (reference sequence). This CDR3 region has 15 residues. The CDR3 protein is CASSKPGLAPNEQYF. DNA for the CDR3: TGTGCCAGCAGTAAACCGGGACTAGCACCCAACGAGCAGTACTTC.

V gene TRBV2 combines with J gene TRBJ1-1; 11 nucleotides match TRBD1. The CDR3 contains 14 residues. With V trimmed by 6 bases and J by 4 bases, 4 bases remained unmatched. Germline CDR1 reads SNHLY; CDR2 reads FYNNEI. CDR3 residues: CASRGQGAITEAFF. The CDR3 DNA reads as TGTGCCAGCAGAGGACAGGGGGCTATCACTGAAGCTTTCTTT.

Only a few counts were recorded for this clone. The chain employs TRBV28 and TRBJ1-1; D gene uncertain. Germline CDR1 reads MDHEN; CDR2 reads SYDVKM. The CDR3 is 13 amino acids. The CDR3 spells CATSGGTLTEAFF. Here the CDR3 DNA reads TGTGCAACCTCCGGCGGAACCCTCACTGAAGCTTTCTTT.

The chain's CDR3 is CASSQGQGSTDTQYF. The CDR3 coding sequence is TGCGCCAGCAGCCAAGGACAGGGGAGCACAGATACGCAGTATTTT. The gene calls are TRBV4-1 and TRBJ2-3; 8 bases are a match to TRBD1. CDR3 length: 15 residues. The V gene's germline CDR1 is MGHRA and CDR2 YSYEKL. Trimming removed 1 base from V and 0 bases from J; junction bases left unmatched: 0.